This T cell receptor (beta chain) comes out of a study of control samples from healthy donors and cancer patients. TCRdb's copy holds only in-frame clones and misses some; the assay was immunoSEQ multiplex PCR. This table holds approximately 52,000 clones, roughly 86% found once. Losses at the gene ends were 6 bases for V and 1 base for J; bases not matched to a gene: 3. The germline V gene encodes CDR1 MNHNY and CDR2 SVGAGI (reference sequence). The CDR3 contains 16 residues. The clonotype was recovered from a man over 45 in good health. The gene calls are TRBV6-6 and TRBJ2-3; 14 bases fit TRBD2. The specimen sequenced was blood. CDR3 sequence reads: CASSPGLAGGTDTQYF. CDR3 nucleotides: TGTGCCAGCAGCCCGGGACTAGCGGGGGGCACAGATACGCAGTATTTT.